This TCR beta chain was found in a study of T cell responses to AZD1222 COVID-19 vaccine. Clones were sequenced by immunoSEQ multiplex PCR, and TCRdb holds only the in-frame ones, with some missing. The data hold 100,000 to 150,000 clones, with about 86% observed a single time. The sample was peripheral blood, taken 28 days after the second AZD1222 dose. This clonotype was obtained from an adult who received the AZD1222 COVID-19 vaccine.

CDR3 protein: CASSESGNTIYF. CDR3 sequence (DNA): TGCGCCAGCAGTGAGTCTGGAAACACCATATATTTT. V is TRBV10-2 and J is TRBJ1-3; D call uncertain. The CDR3 consists of 12 residues. The V gene's germline CDR1 is WSHSY and CDR2 SAAADI. The V and J ends lost 0 bases and 3 bases respectively, with 0 bases between them.